This paragraph covers one T cell receptor beta chain sequence. The antigen remains undetermined. The repertoire was sequenced with immunoSEQ multiplex PCR; TCRdb's copy has only in-frame clones and lacks some. Here the sample spans about 1.1 million clones, about 80% being singletons. This sample is drawn from a study of shared clonotypes between healthy human individuals. General study points: Estimated richness values were generally larger in naive subsets than in memory subsets.

The CDR3 covers 12 residues. Germline CDR1 is LNHDA and CDR2 is SQIVND (reference sequence). The ends were cut back, 6 bases at V and 6 bases at J, with 8 bases in the middle. The sample taken for sequencing was memory CD4+ T cells from PBMCs. The subset is: CD45RA-negative fraction. The chain recombines TRBV19 with TRBJ2-2, with D perhaps TRBD1 (5 bases). The sequence derives from a man aged 18 to 30 in good health. Some clones in this sample may be carry-over from other donors' samples. In DNA form, the CDR3 reads TGTGCCAGTAGAAGACAGTCCGGGGAGCTGTTTTTT. The encoded protein is CASRRQSGELFF. The full variable domain, in which reference TRBV19 and TRBJ2-2 provide the parts outside the CDR3, is DGGITQSPKYLFRKEGQNVTLSCEQNLNHDAMYWYRQDPGQGLRLIYYSQIVNDFQKGDIAEGYSVSREKKESFPLTVTSAQKNPTAFYLCASRRQSGELFFGEGSRLTVL.